These 17 T cell receptor beta chains came from one sample sequenced in a study of blood T cell repertoires in COVID-19. The protocol was immunoSEQ multiplex PCR, while the TCRdb copy is restricted to in-frame clones and leaves out a portion. The table lists 94,000 or so clones, more than 75% of them singletons, with around 4.5% in the top ten. Sequenced material: peripheral blood. These receptors were taken from a woman of 80 years or more with active COVID-19.

This clone showed up just once. The CDR3: CASSSPRPTSYNEQFF. The CDR3 DNA follows: TGTGCCAGCAGTTCCCCTCGTCCCACTAGCTACAATGAGCAGTTCTTC. The rearrangement links TRBV6-2 or TRBV6-3 to TRBJ2-1, with a tentative D call TRBD2 (5 bases). This CDR3 has 16 amino acids. In germline, CDR1 is MNHEY, CDR2 SVGEGT. Trimming took off 4 bases at V and 3 bases at J, with 16 bases between the two ends.

The genes are TRBV5-1 and TRBJ2-5, with D maybe TRBD2 (6 bases). Germline V gives CDR1 SGHRS, CDR2 YFSETQ. V lost 6 bases, J lost 4 bases, and 13 bases lay in between. The CDR3 length is 13 residues. CDR3 DNA: TGCGCCAGCACCCGGAGGGATTCAGAGACCCAGTACTTC. This encodes CASTRRDSETQYF.

J is TRBJ2-7 and V is TRBV18; 13 nucleotides line up with TRBD2. V was pared by 3 bases and J by 6 bases, with 5 bases of the junction left unmatched. Germline CDR1 reads KGHSH; CDR2 reads LQKENI. The CDR3 is 15 amino acids. The CDR3 coding sequence is TGTGCCAGCTCACCCCCGGGACTAGCGGGAATCGAGCAGTACTTC. It specifies CASSPPGLAGIEQYF.

The chain has TRBV19 and TRBJ2-2, with 9 nucleotides matching TRBD1. V lost 6 bases, J lost 6 bases, and 17 bases stayed unmatched. The germline CDR1 and CDR2 sequences are LNHDA and SQIVND (reference sequence). The CDR3 is made up of 18 amino acids. The DNA for the CDR3 is TGTGCCAGTAGCACGGCAGACAGGGGGAGGGTCTTTGCCGGGGAGCTGTTTTTT. It specifies CASSTADRGRVFAGELFF.

V and J are TRBV7-9 and TRBJ1-3; TRBD1 agrees at 10 bases. After removal of 5 bases from V and 2 bases from J, the junction contained 6 bases not matched to a gene. This CDR3 comprises 16 residues. Germline loops: CDR1 SEHNR, CDR2 FQNEAQ (reference sequence). The CDR3 DNA is TGTGCCAGCAGCGCCCGACAGGGGGCTACTGGAAACACCATATATTTT. This encodes CASSARQGATGNTIYF. The full variable domain, with the rest looked up from reference TRBV7-9 and TRBJ1-3, is DTGVSQNPRHKITKRGQNVTFRCDPISEHNRLYWYRQTLGQGPEFLTYFQNEAQLEKSRLLSDRFSAERPKGSFSTLEIQRTEQGDSAMYLCASSARQGATGNTIYFGEGSWLTVV.

In this sample, this clone turned up once. The chain couples TRBV11-2 to TRBJ2-1; 7 positions agree with TRBD2. Germline trimming cut 2 bases from V and 7 bases from J; bases unmatched to any gene: 14. Germline-derived CDR1 and CDR2 are SGHAT and FQNNGV. CDR3 length: 17 residues. DNA for the CDR3: TGTGCCAGCAGCTTATTAAATATGGGCGGGAGCGGAAATGAGCAGTTCTTC. It codes for CASSLLNMGGSGNEQFF.

The rearrangement uses TRBV4-2 and TRBJ2-1, with 8 bases aligning to TRBD1. The CDR3 covers 17 residues. Germline V gene data show CDR1 as LGHNA and CDR2 as YNFKEQ. Germline trimming cut 0 bases from V and 9 bases from J; bases unmatched to any gene: 13. The CDR3 bases are TGTGCCAGCAGCCAAGACGACCCGAGACAGGGGCTAGGTGAGCAGTTCTTC. It specifies CASSQDDPRQGLGEQFF.

The rearrangement joins TRBV24-1 to TRBJ1-2; unclear D gene. The V end lost 4 bases, the J end lost 0 bases, and 11 bases lay between the germline ends. The germline V gene encodes CDR1 KGHDR and CDR2 SFDVKD. CDR3 length: 15 amino acids. As DNA, the CDR3 is TGTGCCACCAGTGACAACAAGCGAACTAACTATGGCTACACCTTC. Translating it yields CATSDNKRTNYGYTF.

The chain uses TRBV7-3 and TRBJ1-4; perhaps TRBD1 as D (5 bases). CDR3 length equals 15 residues. Trimming removed 3 bases from V and 7 bases from J, with 15 bases in between. Germline V gene sequence: CDR1 SGHTA, CDR2 FQGTGA. CDR3: CASSLTGVRGEKLFF. Here the CDR3 DNA reads TGTGCCAGCAGCTTGACGGGGGTCCGGGGTGAAAAACTGTTTTTT.

The chain uses TRBV2 and TRBJ2-7, with a possible D match to TRBD2 (6 bases). The V end was cut by 4 bases, the J end by 10 bases, with 17 bases between. The length of the CDR3 is 13 residues. CDR1 and CDR2 from the germline V gene are SNHLY and FYNNEI. The CDR3 spells CASSGDGLRSQYF. The CDR3 nucleotides are TGTGCCAGCAGTGGCGACGGACTACGGAGCCAGTACTTC.

This clone was counted only a few times. This rearrangement joins TRBV4-2 to TRBJ1-4; no clear D. Germline loops: CDR1 LGHNA, CDR2 YNFKEQ. CDR3 size: 16 residues. Trimming took 1 base from V and 5 from J, leaving 14 bases between them. The CDR3 reads CASSQGAMGGNEKLFF. The CDR3 DNA is TGTGCCAGCAGCCAAGGGGCGATGGGAGGCAATGAAAAACTGTTTTTT.

The gene calls are TRBV5-1 and TRBJ1-1; D gene uncertain. CDR3 length: 13 residues. Between the trimmed V and J ends, which lost 2 bases and 6 bases, there was a span of 11 bases. Germline lookup yields CDR1 SGHRS and CDR2 YFSETQ. The DNA of the CDR3 is TGCGCCAGCAGCTTACGGGGAACCCCTGAAGCTTTCTTT. Its protein product is CASSLRGTPEAFF.

The rearrangement links TRBV4-1 to TRBJ1-5; D not certain. V lost 6 bases and J 2 bases, leaving 11 bases between the germline ends. The CDR3 runs to 14 residues. Germline values: CDR1 MGHRA, CDR2 YSYEKL. The DNA of the CDR3 is TGCGCCAGCAGTTCCGTACAGCGCAATCAGCCCCAGCATTTT. This translates into CASSSVQRNQPQHF.

V usage is TRBV27 and J usage is TRBJ2-7; D possibly corresponds to TRBD1 (6 bases). In germline, CDR1 is MNHEY, CDR2 SMNVEV (reference sequence). Deletions cut 5 bases from V and 5 bases from J, with 19 bases between. The CDR3 is 15 amino acids. As DNA, the CDR3 is TGTGCCAGCAGTCGCTATGTGGGGGCCGGGGACGAGCAGTACTTC. Its protein is CASSRYVGAGDEQYF.

The chain uses TRBV10-3 and TRBJ2-5; the match to TRBD2 covers 9 bases. In germline, CDR1 is ENHRY, CDR2 SYGVKD. V shed 4 bases and J 1 base; nucleotides not matched to a gene: 7. The CDR3 has 16 residues. Written as DNA, the CDR3 is TGTGCCATCAGTGGGGCGGCTAGCGGGACCCAAGAGACCCAGTACTTC. It specifies CAISGAASGTQETQYF.

V is TRBV18 and J is TRBJ2-7, with 10 bases aligning to TRBD1. Germline values: CDR1 KGHSH, CDR2 LQKENI. V was pared by 6 bases and J by 5 bases, with 7 bases of the junction left unmatched. The CDR3 covers 14 residues. The CDR3 sequence is CASSPGQGGNEQYF. The CDR3 nucleotides read TGTGCCAGCTCCCCCGGACAGGGGGGAAACGAGCAGTACTTC.

This clone was seen ten or more times. CDR3 sequence reads: CASSIGLAGDGAEQYF. DNA of the CDR3: TGCGCCAGCAGTATAGGACTAGCGGGAGATGGGGCCGAGCAGTACTTC. The genes are TRBV10-1 and TRBJ2-7; 13 bases are shared with TRBD2. V lost 5 bases and J lost 6; bases outside the gene matches: 10. CDR3 length: 16 amino acids. Per germline, CDR1 WNHNN and CDR2 SYGVQD (reference sequence).